Detailed here is one T cell receptor beta chain. This sample is drawn from a study of blood T cell repertoires in COVID-19. TCRdb keeps only in-frame clones here, not all; method: immunoSEQ multiplex PCR. This table holds tens of thousands of clones, 90% found once. V lost 6 bases and J lost 7; bases outside the gene matches: 7. The CDR3 totals 14 residues. The germline V gene encodes CDR1 MNHEY and CDR2 SVGAGI. Sequencing input: peripheral blood. The source of this sequence is a woman aged 40 to 50 with active COVID-19. The chain uses TRBV6-5 and TRBJ2-5, with 11 positions matching TRBD1. The chain's CDR3 is CASRRGQGEGTQYF. The CDR3 nucleotides read TGTGCCAGCAGGCGGGGACAGGGGGAAGGGACCCAGTACTTC.